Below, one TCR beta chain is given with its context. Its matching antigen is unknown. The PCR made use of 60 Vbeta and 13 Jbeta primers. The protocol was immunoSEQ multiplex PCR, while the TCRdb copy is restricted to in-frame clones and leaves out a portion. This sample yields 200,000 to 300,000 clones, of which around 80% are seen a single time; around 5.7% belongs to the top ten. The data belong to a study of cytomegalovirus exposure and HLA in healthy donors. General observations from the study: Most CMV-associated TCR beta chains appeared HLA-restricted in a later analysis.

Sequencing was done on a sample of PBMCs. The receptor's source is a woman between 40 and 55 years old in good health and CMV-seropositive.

The CDR3 coding sequence is TGTGCCAGCAGCTATCAGGGGGCCTCGGGGGAGCAGTACTTC. Amino acids: CASSYQGASGEQYF. This chain uses TRBV11-3 with TRBJ2-7; TRBD1 matches at 8 bases. This CDR3 has 14 residues. V shed 4 bases and J 7 bases; nucleotides not matched to a gene: 9. The germline gives CDR1 SGHNT, CDR2 YENEEA.